This note documents a single T cell receptor beta chain sequence. Its antigen is unidentified. This sample was included in a study of T cell responses to AZD1222 COVID-19 vaccine. Generated by immunoSEQ multiplex PCR, the TCRdb table keeps only in-frame clones and is missing some. The data show around 80,000 clones, with about 88% seen just once and roughly a tenth held by the top ten. The ends were cut back, 0 bases at V and 10 bases at J, with 14 bases in the middle. Per the germline V gene, CDR1 is SGHRS and CDR2 is YFSETQ. CDR3 size: 14 residues. Study-wide results and caveats: Sampled repertoires all dated from after the peak T cell response. Nearly half of unique spike-specific TCRs reportedly avoided B.1.351 and B.1.1.7 mutated regions. Among AZD1222 vaccinees, only five to seven were seropositive at baseline.

This chain connects TRBV5-1 to TRBJ2-1; no firm D call. This material consisted of peripheral blood, taken on day 0 of AZD1222 vaccination. The clonotype was recovered from an adult in good health. In nucleotides, the CDR3 is TGCGCCAGCAGCTTGGCGACACCATCAGGAGAGCAGTTCTTC. It codes for CASSLATPSGEQFF.